Following are 11 T cell receptor beta chains from one sample sequenced in a study of breast tumors, draining lymph nodes, adjacent tissues. TCRdb reanalysed the multiplex PCR reads using MiXCR and keeps one entry per CDR3 protein. The table records about 11,000 distinct CDR3 sequences, around 36% of them present only once. The sample comprised breast tumor tissue. The source of these receptors is a female donor with breast cancer. Some clones in this sample may be carry-over from other donors' samples.

As concerns this clonotype: The missing conserved phenylalanine or tryptophan at the end of this CDR3 makes a read error likely. Written as DNA, the CDR3 is TGTGCCAGCGACGCGGGGGGGTCAGGTACAGATACGCAGTATCTT. It translates to CASDAGGSGTDTQYL. The genes are TRBV9 and TRBJ2-3; 9 bases line up with TRBD2. Germline assignment: CDR1 SGDLS and CDR2 YYNGEE. This CDR3 comprises 15 residues. J lost 3 bases, V lost 7 bases, and 9 bases had no gene match.

This clonotype was detected many times. V gene TRBV18 combines with J gene TRBJ2-2; D call uncertain. The germline V gene encodes CDR1 KGHSH and CDR2 LQKENI. Trimming removed 6 bases at V and 7 bases at J, with 12 bases between. This CDR3 is 13 amino acids long. CDR3 nucleotide sequence: TGTGCCAGCTCGCCGGCTGCGGTCGGGGAGCTGTTTTTT. The encoded protein is CASSPAAVGELFF. The whole variable domain, remainder taken from reference TRBV18 and TRBJ2-2, is NAGVMQNPRHLVRRRGQEARLRCSPMKGHSHVYWYRQLPEEGLKFMVYLQKENIIDESGMPKERFSAEFPKEGPSILRIQQVVRGDSAAYFCASSPAAVGELFFGEGSRLTVL.

This rearrangement joins TRBV4-2 to TRBJ1-4; 11 positions agree with TRBD1. The CDR3 runs to 15 residues. Germline values: CDR1 LGHNA, CDR2 YNFKEQ. The junction had 5 bases not matched to a gene; V was cut back by 3 bases and J by 8 bases. In DNA form, the CDR3 reads TGTGCCAGCAGCCAGACGGACAGGGGGCGGGAAAAACTGTTTTTT. Translated: CASSQTDRGREKLFF.

This clonotype came up many times. This sequence joins TRBV6-5 and TRBJ1-2; D is unclear. CDR1 and CDR2 (germline): MNHEY, SVGAGI. Trimming took 1 base from V and 2 from J, leaving 5 bases between them. This CDR3 contains 13 residues. The CDR3 region has the DNA TGTGCCAGCAGTTACTTACCAAACTATGGCTACACCTTC. Its protein is CASSYLPNYGYTF.

Many counts were recorded for this clonotype. CDR3 nucleotides: TGCAGTGCCCGAGACCGATCGGGTGGCAATCAGCCCCAGCATTTT. It encodes CSARDRSGGNQPQHF. This chain connects TRBV20-1 to TRBJ1-5; D is uncertain. This CDR3 contains 15 residues. Germline CDR1 reads DFQATT; CDR2 reads SNEGSKA (reference sequence). V was cut by 6 bases and J by 2 bases, with 17 bases left in between.

There are many counts of this clonotype. V and J are TRBV7-2 and TRBJ2-1; TRBD1 aligns across 7 bases. The V gene's germline CDR1 is SGHTA and CDR2 FQGNSA. CDR3 length: 15 amino acids. The V and J ends lost 5 bases and 4 bases, in that order; junction bases with no gene match: 8. In DNA form, the CDR3 reads TGTGCCAGCAGCCCCTCCCGGACAGGATACAATGAGCAGTTCTTC. Residues: CASSPSRTGYNEQFF.

By its share, this clonotype is medium-sized. V is TRBV7-2 and J is TRBJ2-1, with a tentative D call TRBD2 (7 bases). This CDR3 region has 15 residues. CDR1 is SGHTA, CDR2 FQGNSA, per germline. Trimming stripped 5 bases from V and 10 bases from J, with 21 bases between. The CDR3 sequence: CASSLEGARGGEQFF. The CDR3 coding sequence is TGTGCCAGCAGCCTGGAGGGCGCTAGGGGGGGCGAGCAGTTCTTC.

This clonotype has only a few counts. The chain carries TRBV5-8 and TRBJ2-7; no clear D gene. The germline CDR1 and CDR2 sequences are SGHTS and YDEGEE. CDR3 length equals 14 residues. Trimming took off 0 bases at V and 5 bases at J, with 12 bases between the two ends. CDR3 region: CASSLDWGRNEQYF. The CDR3 bases are TGTGCCAGCAGCTTGGATTGGGGTCGGAACGAGCAGTACTTC.

This clonotype was counted ten times or more. The chain employs TRBV5-6 and TRBJ2-3, with 7 nucleotides matching TRBD2. Germline CDR1 and CDR2: SGHDT and YYEEEE. Germline trimming cut 3 bases from V and 2 bases from J; bases unmatched to any gene: 3. This CDR3 contains 14 residues. The CDR3 here is CASSSSGDTDTQYF. CDR3 coding DNA: TGTGCCAGCAGCTCGAGCGGGGACACAGATACGCAGTATTTT.

This clonotype was counted many times. The CDR3 bases are TGTGCCAGCAATGACGCGACGGGGGGCACAGATACGCAGTATTTT. The encoded protein is CASNDATGGTDTQYF. This chain connects TRBV6-2 or TRBV6-3 to TRBJ2-3; tentatively, D is TRBD2 (6 bases). Germline lookup yields CDR1 MNHEY and CDR2 SVGEGT. This CDR3 comprises 15 residues. Trimming left V 7 bases short and J 1 base short, with 15 bases between.

This clonotype has at least ten counts. The chain employs TRBV27 and TRBJ1-6; 9 bases align to TRBD1. The CDR3 has 14 residues. Looked up from germline, CDR1 is MNHEY and CDR2 is SMNVEV (reference sequence). Trimming cost V 5 bases and J 10 bases; bases outside gene matches: 6. The CDR3 DNA reads TGTGCCAGCAGTCCGGGACAGGGCGGGTCACCCCTCCACTTT. Residues: CASSPGQGGSPLHF.